This T cell receptor beta chain derives from a study of blood T cell repertoires in COVID-19. Turning to the study itself: The United States, Italy and Spain provided the acute and convalescent COVID-19 samples. PBMCs, B-cell-depleted T cells, or T cells were the source of the cDNA or gDNA that made up the material.

In germline, CDR1 is SEHNR, CDR2 FQNEAQ (reference sequence). The ends lost 5 bases at V and 0 bases at J; junction bases unmatched: 7. This CDR3 comprises 15 residues. Sequencing was performed with immunoSEQ multiplex PCR; in TCRdb, only in-frame clones are kept and a portion is missing. The sample includes about 160,000 clones, 76% of them seen just once. The sequencing sample was made of peripheral blood. This TCR was recovered from an elderly woman with acute or convalescent COVID-19. The rearrangement joins TRBV7-9 to TRBJ2-7, with 7 bases that match TRBD1. The CDR3 region has the DNA TGTGCCAGCAGCCCCGGACAGGTTCCCTCCTACGAGCAGTACTTC. It is translated as CASSPGQVPSYEQYF.